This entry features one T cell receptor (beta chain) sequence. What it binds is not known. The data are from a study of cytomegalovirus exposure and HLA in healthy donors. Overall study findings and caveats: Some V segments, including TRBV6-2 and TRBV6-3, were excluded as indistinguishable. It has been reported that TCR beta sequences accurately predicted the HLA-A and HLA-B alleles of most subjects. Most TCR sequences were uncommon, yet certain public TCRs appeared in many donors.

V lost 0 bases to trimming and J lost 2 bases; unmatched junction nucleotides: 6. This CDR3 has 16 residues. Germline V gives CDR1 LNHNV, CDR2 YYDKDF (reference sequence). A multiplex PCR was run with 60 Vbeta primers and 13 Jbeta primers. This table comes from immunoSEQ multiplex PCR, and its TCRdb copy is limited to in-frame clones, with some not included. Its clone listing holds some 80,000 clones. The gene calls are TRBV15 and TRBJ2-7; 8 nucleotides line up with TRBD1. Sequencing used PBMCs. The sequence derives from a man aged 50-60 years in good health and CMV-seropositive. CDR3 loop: CATSRDRTGSTYEQYF. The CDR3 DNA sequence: TGTGCCACCAGCAGAGATCGGACAGGGTCAACCTACGAGCAGTACTTC.